This TCR beta chain is drawn from a study of blood T cell dynamics during melanoma immunotherapy. Findings of the study overall: PBMC repertoires of eventual disease-control patients split at W3 into clonality or diversity gains.

Some clones are missing from TCRdb's copy, which holds only in-frame ones; the method was immunoSEQ multiplex PCR. The data contain almost 25,000 clones, 70% to 90% of them singletons. About this clone: No antigen is known for it.

Time point here: pre-treatment baseline. At 12 weeks after first infusion, RECIST 1.1 defined response for most patients. The specimen comprised blood, sampled from a patient treated with checkpoint blockade. The receptor's source is a human donor with melanoma.

The DNA of the CDR3 is TGTGCCAGTAGCCCGACGGGGGATAATCAGCCCCAGCATTTT. It encodes CASSPTGDNQPQHF. The chain is built from TRBV19 and TRBJ1-5; D perhaps matches TRBD1 (5 bases). The length of the CDR3 is 14 residues. Germline CDR1 reads LNHDA; CDR2 reads SQIVND (reference sequence). V was trimmed by 6 bases and J by 4 bases, leaving 13 bases between them. Variable domain in full (rest from reference TRBV19 and TRBJ1-5): DGGITQSPKYLFRKEGQNVTLSCEQNLNHDAMYWYRQDPGQGLRLIYYSQIVNDFQKGDIAEGYSVSREKKESFPLTVTSAQKNPTAFYLCASSPTGDNQPQHFGDGTRLSIL.